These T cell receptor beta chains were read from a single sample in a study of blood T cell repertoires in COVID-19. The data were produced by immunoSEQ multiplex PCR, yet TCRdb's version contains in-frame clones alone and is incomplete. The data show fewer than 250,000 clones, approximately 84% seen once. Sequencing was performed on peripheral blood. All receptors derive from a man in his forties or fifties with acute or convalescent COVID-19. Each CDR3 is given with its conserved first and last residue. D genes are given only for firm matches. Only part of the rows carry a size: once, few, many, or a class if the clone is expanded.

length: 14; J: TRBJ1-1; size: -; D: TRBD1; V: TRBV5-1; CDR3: CASSFQGANTEAFF; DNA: TGCGCCAGCAGCTTCCAGGGGGCGAACACTGAAGCTTTCTTT
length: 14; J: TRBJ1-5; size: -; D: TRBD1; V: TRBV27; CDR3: CASSSGTGSRPQHF; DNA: TGTGCCAGCAGTTCCGGGACAGGGAGTCGGCCCCAGCATTTT
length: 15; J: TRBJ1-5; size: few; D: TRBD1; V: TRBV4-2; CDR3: CASSQVTGVDQPQHF; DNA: TGTGCCAGCAGCCAGGTTACAGGGGTGGATCAGCCCCAGCATTTT
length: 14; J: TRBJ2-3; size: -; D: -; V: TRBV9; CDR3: CASSVGPSTDTQYF; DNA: TGTGCCAGCAGCGTAGGGCCGTCCACAGATACGCAGTATTTT
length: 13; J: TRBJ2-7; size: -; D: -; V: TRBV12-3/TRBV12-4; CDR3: CASSLAEGNEQYF; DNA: TGTGCCAGCAGTTTAGCGGAGGGGAACGAGCAGTACTTC
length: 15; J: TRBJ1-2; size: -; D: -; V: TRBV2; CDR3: CASSGDSEAVRGYTF; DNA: TGTGCCAGCAGTGGGGACTCCGAGGCTGTGAGGGGCTACACCTTC
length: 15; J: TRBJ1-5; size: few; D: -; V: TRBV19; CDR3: CASSGGGRVDQPQHF; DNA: TGTGCCAGTTCGGGGGGGGGAAGGGTCGATCAGCCCCAGCATTTT
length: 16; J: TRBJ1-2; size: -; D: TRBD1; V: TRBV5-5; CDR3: CASSTETTGKYRGYTF; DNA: TGTGCCAGCAGCACCGAGACGACAGGGAAGTATCGTGGCTACACCTTC
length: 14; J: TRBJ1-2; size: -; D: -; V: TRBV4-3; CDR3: CASSQLDRSYGYTF; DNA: TGCGCCAGCAGCCAACTCGACAGGAGCTATGGCTACACCTTC
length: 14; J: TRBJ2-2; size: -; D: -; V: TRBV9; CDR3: CASSQGSSYGELFF; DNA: TGTGCCAGCAGCCAGGGCAGCTCTTACGGGGAGCTGTTTTTT
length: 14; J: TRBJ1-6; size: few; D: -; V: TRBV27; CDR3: CASSLGQGRSPLHF; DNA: TGTGCCAGCAGTTTAGGGCAGGGTCGTTCACCCCTCCACTTT
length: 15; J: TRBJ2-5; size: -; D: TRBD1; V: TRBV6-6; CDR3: CASSYYVDRAETQYF; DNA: TGTGCCAGCAGTTACTATGTAGACAGGGCAGAGACCCAGTACTTC
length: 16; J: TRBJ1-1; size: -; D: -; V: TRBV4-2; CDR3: CASSQHGGSMNTEAFF; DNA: TGTGCCAGCAGCCAACATGGGGGGTCGATGAACACTGAAGCTTTCTTT
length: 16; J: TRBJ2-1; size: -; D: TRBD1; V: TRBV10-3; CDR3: CAIRPGTGGPYNEQFF; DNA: TGTGCCATCAGACCCGGGACAGGGGGCCCCTACAATGAGCAGTTCTTC
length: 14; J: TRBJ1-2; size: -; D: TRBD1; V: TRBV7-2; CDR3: CASSVTGQGYGYTF; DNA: TGTGCCAGCAGCGTAACGGGACAGGGCTATGGCTACACCTTC
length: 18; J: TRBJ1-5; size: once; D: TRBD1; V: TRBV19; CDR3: CASSIGTGLYFDNQPQHF; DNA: TGTGCCAGTAGTATTGGGACAGGGCTCTATTTTGACAATCAGCCCCAGCATTTT
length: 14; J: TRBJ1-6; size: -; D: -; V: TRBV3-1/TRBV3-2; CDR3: CASSQVAANSPLHF; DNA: TGTGCCAGCAGCCAAGTGGCGGCTAATTCACCCCTCCACTTT
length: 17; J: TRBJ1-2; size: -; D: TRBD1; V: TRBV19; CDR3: CASNTGQGDIPNYGYTF; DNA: TGTGCCAGTAACACAGGACAGGGCGACATTCCTAACTATGGCTACACCTTC
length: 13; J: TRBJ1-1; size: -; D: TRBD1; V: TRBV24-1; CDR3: CATSEPGTGATFF; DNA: TGTGCCACCAGTGAGCCCGGGACAGGGGCGACTTTCTTT
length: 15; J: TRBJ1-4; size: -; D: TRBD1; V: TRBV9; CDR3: CASSTRDRSNEKLFF; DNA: TGTGCCAGCAGCACCCGGGACAGGAGTAATGAAAAACTGTTTTTT
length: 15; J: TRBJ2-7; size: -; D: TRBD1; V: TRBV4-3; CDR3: CASSQETGYSYEQYF; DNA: TGCGCCAGCAGCCAAGAGACAGGGTATTCCTACGAGCAGTACTTC
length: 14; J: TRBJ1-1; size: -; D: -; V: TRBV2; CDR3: CASSPEQATGEAFF; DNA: TGTGCCAGCAGTCCTGAACAGGCCACTGGGGAAGCTTTCTTT
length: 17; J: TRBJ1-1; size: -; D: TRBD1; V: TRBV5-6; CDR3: CASSIDAGTGKNTEAFF; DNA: TGTGCCAGCAGCATCGATGCAGGGACAGGAAAGAACACTGAAGCTTTCTTT
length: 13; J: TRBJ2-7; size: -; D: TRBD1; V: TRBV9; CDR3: CASSSGTGYEQYF; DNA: TGTGCCAGCAGCTCCGGGACAGGGTACGAGCAGTACTTC
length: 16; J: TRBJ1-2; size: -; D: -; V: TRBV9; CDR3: CASSVGTDRTSYGYTF; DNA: TGTGCCAGCAGCGTAGGGACAGACAGGACATCCTATGGCTACACCTTC
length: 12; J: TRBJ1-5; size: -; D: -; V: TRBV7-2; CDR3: CASSLGGQPQHF; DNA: TGTGCCAGCAGCTTAGGAGGTCAGCCCCAGCATTTT
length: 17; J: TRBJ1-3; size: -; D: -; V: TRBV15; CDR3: CATSRGGEAFSGNTIYF; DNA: TGTGCCACCAGCAGAGGGGGGGAAGCATTCTCTGGAAACACCATATATTTT
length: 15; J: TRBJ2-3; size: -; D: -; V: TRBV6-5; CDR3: CASSTSVGSTDTQYF; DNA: TGTGCCAGCAGCACTTCGGTGGGGAGTACAGATACGCAGTATTTT
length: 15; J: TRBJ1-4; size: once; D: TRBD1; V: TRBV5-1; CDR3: CASSLGGQEYEKLFF; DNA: TGCGCCAGCAGCTTGGGGGGACAGGAGTATGAAAAACTGTTTTTT
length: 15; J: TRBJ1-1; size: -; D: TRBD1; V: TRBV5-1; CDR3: CASSNPGTGSTEAFF; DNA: TGCGCCAGCAGCAACCCCGGGACAGGGTCCACTGAAGCTTTCTTT
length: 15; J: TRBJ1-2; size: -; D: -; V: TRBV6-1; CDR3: CASSDGLGRAYGYTF; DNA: TGTGCCAGCAGTGATGGTTTGGGCAGGGCCTATGGCTACACCTTC
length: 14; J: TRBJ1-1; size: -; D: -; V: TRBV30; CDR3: CAWNTGNMNTEAFF; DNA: TGTGCCTGGAATACAGGGAACATGAACACTGAAGCTTTCTTT
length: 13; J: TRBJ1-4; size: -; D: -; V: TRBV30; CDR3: CAWSQIRREKLFF; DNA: TGTGCCTGGAGCCAAATCCGGAGGGAAAAACTGTTTTTT